A selection of T cell receptor beta chains follows, all from one sample in a study of blood T cell repertoires in COVID-19. Here immunoSEQ multiplex PCR was the method, and the copy in TCRdb shows in-frame clones only, minus some. The sample shows 88,000 or so clones, approximately 89% of them seen only once. Sequencing was done on a sample of peripheral blood. Receptors originate from a man aged 45-65 years with acute or convalescent COVID-19. The conserved cysteine and the conserved F or W are not part of the CDR3 here. Each record gives: V gene, clone size, CDR3 protein. Expanded clones are given a class, and other clones once, few, many or no size at all.

v_call: TRBV18; clone_size: -; cdr3_aa: ASSLSGPLGTEAF
v_call: TRBV28; clone_size: -; cdr3_aa: ASSPPQGGQETQY
v_call: TRBV6-5; clone_size: -; cdr3_aa: ASRGTYNSPLH
v_call: TRBV19; clone_size: -; cdr3_aa: ASKTGMAEAF
v_call: TRBV23-1; clone_size: -; cdr3_aa: ASTPTGPSNTEAF
v_call: TRBV19; clone_size: -; cdr3_aa: ASTHPGGGKYNEQF
v_call: TRBV18; clone_size: -; cdr3_aa: ASSPPGQLLEETQY
v_call: TRBV6-5; clone_size: -; cdr3_aa: ASSLRTSYGYT
v_call: TRBV3-1/TRBV3-2; clone_size: -; cdr3_aa: ASSQGLTRVLYGYT
v_call: TRBV2; clone_size: -; cdr3_aa: ASSETWTGSNQPQH
v_call: TRBV28; clone_size: -; cdr3_aa: ASSLPLGTGGNSPLH
v_call: TRBV18; clone_size: -; cdr3_aa: ASSPLLAGAGYNEQF
v_call: TRBV9; clone_size: -; cdr3_aa: ASSVGQGVPEAF
v_call: TRBV5-5; clone_size: -; cdr3_aa: ASSLAPGQGETQY
v_call: TRBV7-9; clone_size: -; cdr3_aa: ASSLKRGGTDTQY
v_call: TRBV15; clone_size: once; cdr3_aa: ATSRDYQGGEQY
v_call: TRBV3-1/TRBV3-2; clone_size: -; cdr3_aa: ASSYNLAGGETQY
v_call: TRBV27; clone_size: -; cdr3_aa: ASSLAGDPTDTQY
v_call: TRBV7-8; clone_size: -; cdr3_aa: ASSPTIGSEAF
v_call: TRBV28; clone_size: -; cdr3_aa: ASSPLGGVGSPLH
v_call: TRBV7-2; clone_size: -; cdr3_aa: ASRPYSRITEAF
v_call: TRBV11-2; clone_size: -; cdr3_aa: ASSSRDGSLGYT
v_call: TRBV28; clone_size: once; cdr3_aa: ASSLVRGAQPQH
v_call: TRBV6-1; clone_size: -; cdr3_aa: ASSEAQGGGQPQH
v_call: TRBV6-5; clone_size: -; cdr3_aa: ASSYIGGGYT
v_call: TRBV6-5; clone_size: -; cdr3_aa: ASSYTRTARGEQY
v_call: TRBV6-5; clone_size: -; cdr3_aa: ASRTPVNEKLF
v_call: TRBV6-2/TRBV6-3; clone_size: -; cdr3_aa: ASSTHRGGYTDTQY
v_call: TRBV11-3; clone_size: -; cdr3_aa: ASSSQGNTEAF
v_call: TRBV5-1; clone_size: -; cdr3_aa: ASRVGTPSDEQY
v_call: TRBV4-1; clone_size: few; cdr3_aa: ASSLQGQGEEKLF
v_call: TRBV7-9; clone_size: -; cdr3_aa: ASSYGGELF
v_call: TRBV24-1; clone_size: few; cdr3_aa: ATSDPLGPQH
v_call: TRBV9; clone_size: once; cdr3_aa: ASSPVAGGTDTQY
v_call: TRBV12-3/TRBV12-4; clone_size: -; cdr3_aa: ASSSGNYYEQY
v_call: TRBV6-5; clone_size: -; cdr3_aa: ASSYSSGFGEKLF
v_call: TRBV5-1; clone_size: -; cdr3_aa: ASSPITGGAAKNIQY
v_call: TRBV5-5; clone_size: -; cdr3_aa: ASSEALNEKLF
v_call: TRBV7-2; clone_size: -; cdr3_aa: ASRQIGTLITDTQY
v_call: TRBV3-1/TRBV3-2; clone_size: -; cdr3_aa: ASSQGGTYNEQF
v_call: TRBV5-5; clone_size: -; cdr3_aa: ASSFVELRTNEKLF
v_call: TRBV5-1; clone_size: -; cdr3_aa: ASSPNGRESDEQY
v_call: TRBV7-9; clone_size: -; cdr3_aa: ASSLAGAGDTQY
v_call: TRBV2; clone_size: -; cdr3_aa: ASSSRGYSPLH
v_call: TRBV4-1; clone_size: -; cdr3_aa: ASSPERVNEQF
v_call: TRBV7-9; clone_size: -; cdr3_aa: ASSLLALGLAGGETQY
v_call: TRBV5-1; clone_size: -; cdr3_aa: ASSLTETLSTDTQY
v_call: TRBV4-1; clone_size: -; cdr3_aa: ASSQSGNEQF
v_call: TRBV5-6; clone_size: -; cdr3_aa: ASSSRRRRGTDTQY
v_call: TRBV18; clone_size: -; cdr3_aa: ASSRGVTEAF
v_call: TRBV19; clone_size: -; cdr3_aa: ASSIDRRQPQH
v_call: TRBV11-2; clone_size: -; cdr3_aa: ASSGGGAGNQPQH
v_call: TRBV18; clone_size: -; cdr3_aa: ASSPDRANTEAF
v_call: TRBV2; clone_size: -; cdr3_aa: ASSEPQRGGNEQF
v_call: TRBV7-9; clone_size: -; cdr3_aa: ASSPQLAASSYNEQF